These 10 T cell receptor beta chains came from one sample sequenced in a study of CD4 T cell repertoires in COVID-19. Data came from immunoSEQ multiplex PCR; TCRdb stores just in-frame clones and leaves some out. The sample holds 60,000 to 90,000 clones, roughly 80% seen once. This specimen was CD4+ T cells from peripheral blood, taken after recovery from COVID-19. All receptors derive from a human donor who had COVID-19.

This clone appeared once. The CDR3 DNA follows: TGTGCCAGCAGCTCTAGCGGGGGACGCACAGATACGCAGTATTTT. Translation gives CASSSSGGRTDTQYF. This chain uses TRBV7-3 with TRBJ2-3, with 10 bases aligning to TRBD2. This CDR3 is 15 amino acids long. Trimming cost V 4 bases and J 1 base; bases outside gene matches: 2. Germline CDR1 SGHTA, CDR2 FQGTGA. Full variable domain (remainder filled in from reference TRBV7-3 and TRBJ2-3): GAGVSQTPSNKVTEKGKYVELRCDPISGHTALYWYRQSLGQGPEFLIYFQGTGAADDSGLPNDRFFAVRPEGSVSTLKIQRTERGDSAVYLCASSSSGGRTDTQYFGPGTRLTVL.

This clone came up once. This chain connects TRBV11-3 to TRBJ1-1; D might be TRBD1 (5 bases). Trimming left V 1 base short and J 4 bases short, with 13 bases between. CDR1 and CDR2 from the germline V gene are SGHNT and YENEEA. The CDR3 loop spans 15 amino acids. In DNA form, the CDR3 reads TGTGCCAGCAGCTTAGGGGGGGTTTCATCCACTGAAGCTTTCTTT. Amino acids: CASSLGGVSSTEAFF.

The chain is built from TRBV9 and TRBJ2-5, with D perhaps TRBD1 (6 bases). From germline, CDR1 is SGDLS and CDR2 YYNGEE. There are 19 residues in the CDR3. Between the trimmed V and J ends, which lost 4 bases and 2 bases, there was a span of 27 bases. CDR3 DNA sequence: TGTGCCAGCAGCCCACGTGGTAGCCCCGGGACATACAATCAAGAGACCCAGTACTTC. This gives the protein CASSPRGSPGTYNQETQYF.

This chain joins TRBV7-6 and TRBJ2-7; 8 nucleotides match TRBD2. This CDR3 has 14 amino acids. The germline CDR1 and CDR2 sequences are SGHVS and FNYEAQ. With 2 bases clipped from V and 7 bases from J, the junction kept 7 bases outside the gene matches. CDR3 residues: CASSLQAGVGEQYF. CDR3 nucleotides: TGTGCCAGCAGCTTACAAGCGGGGGTGGGGGAGCAGTACTTC. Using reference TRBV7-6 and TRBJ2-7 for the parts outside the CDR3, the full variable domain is GAGVSQSPRYKVTKRGQDVALRCDPISGHVSLYWYRQALGQGPEFLTYFNYEAQQDKSGLPNDRFSAERPEGSISTLTIQRTEQRDSAMYRCASSLQAGVGEQYFGPGTRLTVT.

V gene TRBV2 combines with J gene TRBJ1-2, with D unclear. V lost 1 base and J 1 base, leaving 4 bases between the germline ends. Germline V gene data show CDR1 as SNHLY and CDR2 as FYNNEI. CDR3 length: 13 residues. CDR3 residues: CASSEGSNYGYTF. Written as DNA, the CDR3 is TGTGCCAGCAGTGAAGGCAGTAACTATGGCTACACCTTC. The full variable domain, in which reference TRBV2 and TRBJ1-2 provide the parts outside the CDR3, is EPEVTQTPSHQVTQMGQEVILRCVPISNHLYFYWYRQILGQKVEFLVSFYNNEISEKSEIFDDQFSVERPDGSNFTLKIRSTKLEDSAMYFCASSEGSNYGYTFGSGTRLTVV.

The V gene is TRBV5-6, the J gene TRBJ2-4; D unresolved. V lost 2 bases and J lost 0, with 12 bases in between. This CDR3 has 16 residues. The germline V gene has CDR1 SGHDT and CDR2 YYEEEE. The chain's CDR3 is CASSFKVELAKNIQYF. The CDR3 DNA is TGTGCCAGCAGCTTCAAAGTTGAACTAGCCAAAAACATTCAGTACTTC.

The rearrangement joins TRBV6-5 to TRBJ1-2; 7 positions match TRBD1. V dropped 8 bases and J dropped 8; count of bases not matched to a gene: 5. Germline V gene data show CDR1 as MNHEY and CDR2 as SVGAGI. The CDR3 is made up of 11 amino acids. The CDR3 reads CASLGQRGYTF. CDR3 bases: TGTGCCAGCTTGGGACAGCGAGGCTACACCTTC.

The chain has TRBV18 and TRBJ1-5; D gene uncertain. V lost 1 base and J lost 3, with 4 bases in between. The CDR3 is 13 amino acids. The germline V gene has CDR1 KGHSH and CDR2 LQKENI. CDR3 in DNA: TGTGCCAGCTCACCACGGGACAATCAGCCCCAGCATTTT. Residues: CASSPRDNQPQHF.

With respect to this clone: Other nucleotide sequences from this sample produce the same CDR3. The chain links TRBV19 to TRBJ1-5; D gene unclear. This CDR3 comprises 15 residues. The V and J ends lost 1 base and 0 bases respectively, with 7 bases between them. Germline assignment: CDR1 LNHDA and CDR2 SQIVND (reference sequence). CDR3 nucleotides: TGTGCCAGTAGTATAGGAGGAGATAGCAATCAGCCCCAGCATTTT. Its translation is CASSIGGDSNQPQHF.

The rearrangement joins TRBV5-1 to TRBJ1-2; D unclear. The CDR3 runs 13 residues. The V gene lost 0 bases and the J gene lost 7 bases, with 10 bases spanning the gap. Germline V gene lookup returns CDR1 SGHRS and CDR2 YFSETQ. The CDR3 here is CASSLEPFGGYTF. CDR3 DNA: TGCGCCAGCAGCTTGGAGCCATTCGGTGGCTACACCTTC. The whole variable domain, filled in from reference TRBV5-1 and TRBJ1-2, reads KAGVTQTPRYLIKTRGQQVTLSCSPISGHRSVSWYQQTPGQGLQFLFEYFSETQRNKGNFPGRFSGRQFSNSRSEMNVSTLELGDSALYLCASSLEPFGGYTFGSGTRLTVV.